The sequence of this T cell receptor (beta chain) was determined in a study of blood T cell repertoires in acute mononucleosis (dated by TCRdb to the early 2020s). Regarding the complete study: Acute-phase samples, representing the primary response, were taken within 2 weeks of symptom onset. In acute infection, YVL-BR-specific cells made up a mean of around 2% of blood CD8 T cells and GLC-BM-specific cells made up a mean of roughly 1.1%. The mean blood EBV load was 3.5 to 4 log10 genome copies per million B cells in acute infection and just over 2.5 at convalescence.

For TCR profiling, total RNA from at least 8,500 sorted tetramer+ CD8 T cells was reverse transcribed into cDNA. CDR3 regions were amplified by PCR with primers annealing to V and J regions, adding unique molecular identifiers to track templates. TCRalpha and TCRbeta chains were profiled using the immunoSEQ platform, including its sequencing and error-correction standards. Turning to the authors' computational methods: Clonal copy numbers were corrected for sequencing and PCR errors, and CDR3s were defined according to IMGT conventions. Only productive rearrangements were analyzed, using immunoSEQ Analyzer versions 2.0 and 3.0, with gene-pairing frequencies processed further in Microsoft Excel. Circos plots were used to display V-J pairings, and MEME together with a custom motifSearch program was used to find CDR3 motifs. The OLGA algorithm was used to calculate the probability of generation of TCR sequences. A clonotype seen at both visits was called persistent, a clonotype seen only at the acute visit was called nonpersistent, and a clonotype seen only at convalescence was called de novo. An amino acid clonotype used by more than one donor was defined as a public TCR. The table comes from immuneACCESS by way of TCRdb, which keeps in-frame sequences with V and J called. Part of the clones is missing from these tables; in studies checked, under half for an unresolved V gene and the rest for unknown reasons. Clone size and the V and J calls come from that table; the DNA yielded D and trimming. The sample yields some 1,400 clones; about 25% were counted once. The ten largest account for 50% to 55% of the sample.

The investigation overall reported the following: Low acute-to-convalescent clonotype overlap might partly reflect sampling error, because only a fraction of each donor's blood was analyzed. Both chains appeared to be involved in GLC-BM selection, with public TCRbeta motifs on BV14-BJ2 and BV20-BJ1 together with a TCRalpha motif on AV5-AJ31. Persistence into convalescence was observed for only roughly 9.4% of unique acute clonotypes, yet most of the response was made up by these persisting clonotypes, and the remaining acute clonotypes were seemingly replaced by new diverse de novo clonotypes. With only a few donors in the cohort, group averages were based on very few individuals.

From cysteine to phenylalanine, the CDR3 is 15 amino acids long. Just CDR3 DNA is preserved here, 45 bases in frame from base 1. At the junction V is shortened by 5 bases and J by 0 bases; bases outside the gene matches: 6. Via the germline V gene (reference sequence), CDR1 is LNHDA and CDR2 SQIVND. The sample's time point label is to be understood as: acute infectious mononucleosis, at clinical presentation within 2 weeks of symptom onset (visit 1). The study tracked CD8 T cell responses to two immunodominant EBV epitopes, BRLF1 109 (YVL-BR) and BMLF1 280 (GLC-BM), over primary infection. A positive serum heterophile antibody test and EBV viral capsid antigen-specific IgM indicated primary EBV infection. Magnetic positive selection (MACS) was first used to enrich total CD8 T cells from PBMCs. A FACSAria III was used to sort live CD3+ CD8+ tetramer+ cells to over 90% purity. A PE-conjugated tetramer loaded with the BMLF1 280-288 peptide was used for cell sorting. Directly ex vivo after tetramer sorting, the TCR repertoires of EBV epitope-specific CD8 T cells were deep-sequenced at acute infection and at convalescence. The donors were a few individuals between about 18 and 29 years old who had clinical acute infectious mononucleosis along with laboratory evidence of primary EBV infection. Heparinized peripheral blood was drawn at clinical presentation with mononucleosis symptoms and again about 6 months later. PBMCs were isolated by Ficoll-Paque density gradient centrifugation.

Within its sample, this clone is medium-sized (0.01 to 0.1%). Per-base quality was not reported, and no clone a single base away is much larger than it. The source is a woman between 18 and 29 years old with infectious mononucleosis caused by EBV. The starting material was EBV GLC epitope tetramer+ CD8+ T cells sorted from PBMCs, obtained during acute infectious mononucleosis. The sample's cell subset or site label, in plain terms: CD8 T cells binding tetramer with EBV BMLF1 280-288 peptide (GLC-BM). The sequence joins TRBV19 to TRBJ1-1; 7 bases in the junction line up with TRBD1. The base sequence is TGTGCCAGTAGTGGGGACAGCGTTTTGAACACTGAAGCTTTCTTT. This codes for CASSGDSVLNTEAFF.